The 20 T cell receptor beta chains in this list originate from one sample, sequenced in a study of naive and memory T cell subsets. Two oligonucleotides, mixed equimolar, formed the beta constant-region primer covering TRBC1 and TRBC2. TCRdb recomputed calls from the UMI-ligation and nested PCR reads with MiXCR, one row per CDR3 protein. Among about 150,000 distinct CDR3 sequences listed, approximately 15% were seen once. The source material was naive CD4+ T cells from blood. The receptors come from a human donor in good health.

There are a few counts of this clonotype. J is TRBJ2-7 and V is TRBV29-1; tentative D call: TRBD2 (6 bases). Germline CDR1 is SQVTM and CDR2 is ANQGSEA. The CDR3 covers 13 residues. The ends were cut back, 3 bases at V and 2 bases at J, with 11 bases in the middle. CDR3 DNA sequence: TGCAGCGTTGAGGTGACTAGGACCTACGAGCAGTACTTC. It encodes CSVEVTRTYEQYF.

This chain uses TRBV29-1 with TRBJ2-2, with no clear D. Germline V gives CDR1 SQVTM, CDR2 ANQGSEA. V was clipped by 6 bases and J by 0 bases, with 11 bases between them. The CDR3 has 14 amino acids. The CDR3 spells CSVSRITNTGELFF. For the CDR3, the DNA is TGCAGCGTGTCCCGGATAACGAACACCGGGGAGCTGTTTTTT.

The chain has TRBV29-1 and TRBJ1-2; 9 positions match TRBD1. The CDR3 extends over 12 amino acids. CDR1 and CDR2 from the germline V gene are SQVTM and ANQGSEA. Trimming at V came to 7 bases and at J to 2 bases, leaving 2 bases not matched to a gene. Written as DNA, the CDR3 is TGCAGCGCCGACAGGGGGAACTATGGCTACACCTTC. Translated: CSADRGNYGYTF.

This clonotype was picked up a small number of times. V and J are TRBV30 and TRBJ2-1; TRBD2 might be the D (5 bases). Trimming pared 1 base from V and 4 bases from J, leaving 8 bases between. The V gene's germline CDR1 is GTSNPN and CDR2 SVGIG (reference sequence). There are 13 residues in the CDR3. The DNA for the CDR3 is TGTGCCTGGAGTGGCGGGCCTTACAATGAGCAGTTCTTC. This encodes CAWSGGPYNEQFF.

This chain connects TRBV3-1 to TRBJ2-7; 8 positions agree with TRBD2. CDR1 is LGHDT and CDR2 is YNNKEL in the germline V gene (reference sequence). The CDR3 loop spans 18 amino acids. V was pared by 0 bases and J by 0 bases, with 10 bases of the junction left unmatched. This chain's CDR3 is CASSQDTLGGRSSYEQYF. The CDR3 DNA follows: TGTGCCAGCAGCCAAGATACCCTAGGCGGGAGGAGCTCCTACGAGCAGTACTTC.

The V gene is TRBV30, the J gene TRBJ1-4; D perhaps matches TRBD1 (6 bases). CDR3 length: 13 amino acids. CDR1 and CDR2 from the germline V gene are GTSNPN and SVGIG (reference sequence). The germline V and J ends were trimmed by 2 bases and 5 bases, with 9 bases remaining between them. CDR3 residues: CAWSPGVNEKLFF. CDR3 sequence (DNA): TGTGCCTGGAGTCCAGGGGTAAATGAAAAACTGTTTTTT.

This clonotype was found a few times. V and J are TRBV6-5 and TRBJ1-4; D remains unclear. Germline V gene sequence: CDR1 MNHEY, CDR2 SVGAGI. This CDR3 is 14 amino acids long. Trimming took 6 bases from V and 0 from J, leaving 8 bases between them. This CDR3 is CASRPTATNEKLFF. The CDR3, as DNA: TGTGCCAGCAGACCTACCGCAACTAATGAAAAACTGTTTTTT.

This clonotype has only a few counts. The V gene is TRBV5-1, the J gene TRBJ2-3; weak D call: TRBD2 (5 bases). Germline CDR1 is SGHRS and CDR2 is YFSETQ. V lost 2 bases to trimming and J lost 2 bases, with 12 bases between them. The CDR3 covers 15 residues. CDR3 residues: CASSLDRRPTDTQYF. The CDR3 DNA reads as TGCGCCAGCAGCTTAGATAGGAGGCCCACAGATACGCAGTATTTT.

The chain carries TRBV3-2 and TRBJ2-7; the D segment call TRBD2 is taken from the table without a DNA check. TRBV3-2 has pseudogene status. This CDR3 has 20 residues. As DNA, the CDR3 is TGTGCCACCCCCCCCCAGGTACTAGCGGGACTTCGTAACAGAACCTACGAGCAGTACTTC. Translating it yields CATPPQVLAGLRNRTYEQYF.

The rearrangement links TRBV25-1 to TRBJ2-5; TRBD2 aligns across 7 bases. This CDR3 is built from 13 residues. Germline lookup yields CDR1 MGHDK and CDR2 SYGVNS. J was trimmed by 2 bases and V by 5 bases; bases with no gene match: 2. CDR3: CASSQGGQETQYF. CDR3 in DNA: TGTGCCAGCAGTCAGGGAGGGCAAGAGACCCAGTACTTC.

This clonotype occurred a few times. The chain recombines TRBV7-9 with TRBJ2-3; 9 bases line up with TRBD2. This CDR3 contains 17 residues. V shed 2 bases and J 3 bases; nucleotides not matched to a gene: 9. Germline assignment: CDR1 SEHNR and CDR2 FQNEAQ (reference sequence). Written as DNA, the CDR3 is TGTGCCAGCAGCTTATGGAGAGCGGGAGGCTTGACAGATACGCAGTATTTT. It specifies CASSLWRAGGLTDTQYF. Together with reference TRBV7-9 and TRBJ2-3, the CDR3 gives the full variable domain: DTGVSQNPRHKITKRGQNVTFRCDPISEHNRLYWYRQTLGQGPEFLTYFQNEAQLEKSRLLSDRFSAERPKGSFSTLEIQRTEQGDSAMYLCASSLWRAGGLTDTQYFGPGTRLTVL.

This clonotype was observed a few times. The chain couples TRBV6-5 to TRBJ1-1; no reliable D call. Trimming pared 0 bases from V and 1 base from J, leaving 9 bases between. The germline V gene encodes CDR1 MNHEY and CDR2 SVGAGI. The CDR3 totals 15 residues. CDR3 sequence (DNA): TGTGCCAGCAGTTACTCTGACGTTGAGAACACTGAAGCTTTCTTT. Protein sequence: CASSYSDVENTEAFF.

This clonotype was observed a few times. The chain is built from TRBV6-6 and TRBJ2-1; tentatively, D is TRBD2 (7 bases). Trimming took 6 bases from V and 5 from J, leaving 29 bases between them. The CDR3 runs to 19 residues. In germline, CDR1 is MNHNY, CDR2 SVGAGI (reference sequence). The CDR3 protein is CASRKGGTHSIGGDNEQFF. The CDR3 bases are TGTGCCAGCAGGAAGGGGGGGACACACTCCATCGGGGGAGACAATGAGCAGTTCTTC.

The chain has TRBV11-2 and TRBJ2-1; a possible D gene is TRBD2 (5 bases). V was shortened by 8 bases and J by 6 bases, with 20 bases between the two germline ends. CDR1 is SGHAT, CDR2 FQNNGV, per germline. The CDR3 has 15 amino acids. The DNA for the CDR3 is TGTGCCAGCTCCCCTAGGAGGATCCAGGCCAATGAGCAGTTCTTC. Amino acid sequence: CASSPRRIQANEQFF.

V gene TRBV12-3 or TRBV12-4 combines with J gene TRBJ2-6; TRBD1 aligns across 8 bases. CDR3 length equals 17 residues. V was pared by 7 bases and J by 2 bases, with 10 bases of the junction left unmatched. This CDR3 reads CASNRIRQGTGANVLTF. In DNA, the CDR3 is TGTGCCAGCAACCGGATACGACAGGGGACTGGGGCCAACGTCCTGACTTTC.

This clonotype was seen more than once but under ten times. The chain combines TRBV12-3 or TRBV12-4 with TRBJ2-3; D unresolved. This CDR3 has 16 residues. The V and J ends lost 5 bases and 2 bases respectively, with 17 bases between them. CDR3 sequence (DNA): TGTGCCAGCAGTCGCTTCGCTGACCCTTTCACAGATACGCAGTATTTT. The encoded protein is CASSRFADPFTDTQYF.

V usage is TRBV6-6 and J usage is TRBJ2-1; unclear D gene. Germline-derived CDR1 and CDR2 are MNHNY and SVGAGI (reference sequence). Trimming removed 2 bases at V and 8 bases at J, with 13 bases between. This CDR3 contains 14 residues. The CDR3 DNA follows: TGTGCCAGCAGTTACATTAGCTCCTTGGATGAGCAGTTCTTC. Its translation: CASSYISSLDEQFF.

V gene TRBV29-1 combines with J gene TRBJ2-3; D is unresolved. This CDR3 spans 13 amino acids. Deletions cut 7 bases from V and 0 bases from J, with 11 bases between. Germline V lookup: CDR1 SQVTM, CDR2 ANQGSEA. As DNA, the CDR3 is TGCAGCGAAACTTCTTGTAGCACAGATACGCAGTATTTT. This sequence encodes CSETSCSTDTQYF.

The chain joins TRBV7-2 to TRBJ2-6; tentative D call: TRBD2 (7 bases). This CDR3 has 17 amino acids. V shed 1 base and J shed 4 bases, with 14 bases lying between them. Looked up from germline, CDR1 is SGHTA and CDR2 is FQGNSA. Written as DNA, the CDR3 is TGTGCCAGCAGCTTAGGGCAGGGGAGGGGAGGGGCCAACGTCCTGACTTTC. This codes for CASSLGQGRGGANVLTF.

This clonotype turned up a few times. The J gene is TRBJ1-1, the V gene TRBV10-3, with D uncertain. The CDR3 is 13 amino acids. Per germline, CDR1 ENHRY and CDR2 SYGVKD. The V and J ends lost 6 bases and 6 bases respectively, with 14 bases between them. The CDR3 loop reads CAISPDILSEAFF. The DNA for the CDR3 is TGTGCCATCAGCCCCGACATCCTTTCTGAAGCTTTCTTT.